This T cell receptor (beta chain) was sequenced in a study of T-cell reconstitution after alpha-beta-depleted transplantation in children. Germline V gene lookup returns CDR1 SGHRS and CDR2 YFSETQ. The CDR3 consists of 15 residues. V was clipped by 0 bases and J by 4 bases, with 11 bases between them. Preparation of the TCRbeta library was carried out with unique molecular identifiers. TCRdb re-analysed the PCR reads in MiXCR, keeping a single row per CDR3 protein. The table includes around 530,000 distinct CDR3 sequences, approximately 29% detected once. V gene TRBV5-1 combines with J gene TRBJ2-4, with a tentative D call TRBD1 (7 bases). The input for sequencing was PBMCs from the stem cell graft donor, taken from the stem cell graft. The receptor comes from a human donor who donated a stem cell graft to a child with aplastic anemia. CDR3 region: CASSLEAGGKNIQYF. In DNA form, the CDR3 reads TGCGCCAGCAGCTTGGAGGCAGGGGGGAAAAACATTCAGTACTTC.